One and the same sample provided the 5 T cell receptor beta chains below, sequenced in a study of blood T cell repertoires in COVID-19. The table came from immunoSEQ multiplex PCR; TCRdb's copy has only in-frame clones and leaves some out. The table shows 70,000 or so clones, with roughly 72% occurring only once. The sample consisted of peripheral blood. These receptors came from a man in his 60s with COVID-19, enrolled during active disease.

The chain couples TRBV23-1 to TRBJ2-7, with 9 bases lining up with TRBD2. TRBV23-1 is flagged as an ORF with uncertain function. V gave up 10 bases and J gave up 3 bases; unmatched junction bases: 16. There are 16 residues in the CDR3. The CDR3 bases are TGCGCCATACCTGGGCTAGCGGGAAATTCGTACTACGAGCAGTACTTC. Protein product: CAIPGLAGNSYYEQYF.

This clone was seen only a few times. CDR3 sequence (DNA): TGTGCCAGCAGTTTATGGGGCAGTCGCTCCTACGAGCAGTACTTC. It encodes CASSLWGSRSYEQYF. The chain carries TRBV28 and TRBJ2-7; D gene uncertain. Trimming shortened V by 0 bases and J by 0 bases, and 9 bases separated the two germline ends. The CDR3 covers 15 residues. CDR1 and CDR2 from the germline V gene are MDHEN and SYDVKM. The variable domain in full, with the rest retrieved from reference TRBV28 and TRBJ2-7, is DVKVTQSSRYLVKRTGEKVFLECVQDMDHENMFWYRQDPGLGLRLIYFSYDVKMKEKGDIPEGYSVSREKKERFSLILESASTNQTSMYLCASSLWGSRSYEQYFGPGTRLTVT.

The chain has TRBV13 and TRBJ1-4; 7 bases map to TRBD1. The CDR3 loop spans 14 amino acids. The germline V gene has CDR1 PRHDT and CDR2 FYEKMQ (reference sequence). Trimming took 6 bases from V and 11 from J; bases not matched to a gene: 12. The CDR3 reads CASRVGGGSGKLFF. CDR3 DNA: TGTGCCAGCAGGGTAGGAGGGGGCAGCGGGAAACTGTTTTTT. The full variable domain, in which reference TRBV13 and TRBJ1-4 provide the parts outside the CDR3, is AAGVIQSPRHLIKEKRETATLKCYPIPRHDTVYWYQQGPGQDPQFLISFYEKMQSDKGSIPDRFSAQQFSDYHSELNMSSLELGDSALYFCASRVGGGSGKLFFGSGTQLSVL.

The gene calls are TRBV7-9 and TRBJ1-4; 10 bases map to TRBD1. This CDR3 has 15 amino acids. Germline V gene data show CDR1 as SEHNR and CDR2 as FQNEAQ (reference sequence). With 7 bases clipped from V and 5 bases from J, the junction kept 7 bases outside the gene matches. The CDR3 region has the DNA TGTGCCAGCACCAGGGGGGGACAGGGGAATGAAAAACTGTTTTTT. This encodes CASTRGGQGNEKLFF.

The rearrangement joins TRBV6-1 to TRBJ1-5, with TRBD1 as a possible D gene (6 bases). Germline assignment: CDR1 MNHNS and CDR2 SASEGT. The CDR3 totals 14 residues. Between the trimmed V and J ends, which lost 2 bases and 7 bases, there was a span of 12 bases. CDR3 sequence reads: CASSERGARQPQHF. The CDR3 DNA sequence: TGTGCCAGCAGTGAACGGGGGGCGAGGCAGCCCCAGCATTTT.